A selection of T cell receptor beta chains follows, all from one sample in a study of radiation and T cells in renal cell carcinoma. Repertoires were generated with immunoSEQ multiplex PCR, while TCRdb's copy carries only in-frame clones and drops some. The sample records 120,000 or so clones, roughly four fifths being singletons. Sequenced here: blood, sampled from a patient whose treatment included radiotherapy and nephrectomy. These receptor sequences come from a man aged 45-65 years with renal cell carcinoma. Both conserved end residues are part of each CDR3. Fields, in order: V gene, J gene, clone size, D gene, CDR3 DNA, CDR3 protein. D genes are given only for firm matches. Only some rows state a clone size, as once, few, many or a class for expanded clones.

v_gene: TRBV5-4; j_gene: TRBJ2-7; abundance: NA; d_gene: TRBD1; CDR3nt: TGTGCCAGCAGCCGGGGGGGACAGGGGGCGCGCGAGCAGTACTTC; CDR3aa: CASSRGGQGAREQYF
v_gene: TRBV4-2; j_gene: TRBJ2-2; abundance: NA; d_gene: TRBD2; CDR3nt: TGTGCCAGCAGCCCCCCAGCGGGAGGGCCTCTCATCGGGGAGCTGTTTTTT; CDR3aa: CASSPPAGGPLIGELFF
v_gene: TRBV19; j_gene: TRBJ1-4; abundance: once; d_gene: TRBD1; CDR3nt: TGTGCCAGTAGTACGGACAGGGCGAAAGATGAAAAACTGTTTTTT; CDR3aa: CASSTDRAKDEKLFF
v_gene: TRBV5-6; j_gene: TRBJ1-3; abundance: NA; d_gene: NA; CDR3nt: TGTGCCAGCAGCTTAGGATGGCCAGGCTTCTCTGGAAACACCATATATTTT; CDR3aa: CASSLGWPGFSGNTIYF
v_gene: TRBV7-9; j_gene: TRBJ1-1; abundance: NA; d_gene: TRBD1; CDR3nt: TGTGCCAGCAGCTCCAGCCCCAGGACAGGGATGAACACTGAAGCTTTCTTT; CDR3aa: CASSSSPRTGMNTEAFF
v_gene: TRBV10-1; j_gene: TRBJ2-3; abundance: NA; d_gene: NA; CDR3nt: TGCGCCAGCAGTGAGTCTCGGGCCAGCGGGTTTACAGATACGCAGTATTTT; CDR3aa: CASSESRASGFTDTQYF
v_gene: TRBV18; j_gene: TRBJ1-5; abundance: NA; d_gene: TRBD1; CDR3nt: TGTGCCAGCTCATTGACAGGGTTGGGAAATCAGCCCCAGCATTTT; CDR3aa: CASSLTGLGNQPQHF
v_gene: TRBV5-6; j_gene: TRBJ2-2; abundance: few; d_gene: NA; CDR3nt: TGTGCCAGCAGCTTGTTTGGAATCACCGGGGAGCTGTTTTTT; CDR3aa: CASSLFGITGELFF
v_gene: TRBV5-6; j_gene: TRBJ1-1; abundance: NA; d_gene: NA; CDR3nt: TGTGCCAGCAGACCAGGACCGTACACTGAAGCTTTCTTT; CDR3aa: CASRPGPYTEAFF
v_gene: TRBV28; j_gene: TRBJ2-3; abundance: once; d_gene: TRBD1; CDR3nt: TGTGCCAGCAGCGTGGGGACAGGGAGCACAGATACGCAGTATTTT; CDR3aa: CASSVGTGSTDTQYF
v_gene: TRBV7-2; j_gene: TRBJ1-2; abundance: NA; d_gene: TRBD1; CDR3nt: TGTGCCAGCAGCCCGGACAGGGAAGATGGCTACACCTTC; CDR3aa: CASSPDREDGYTF
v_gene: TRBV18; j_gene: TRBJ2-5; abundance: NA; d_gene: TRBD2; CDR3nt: TGTGCCAGCTCACCGGGACTAGCGTCGGAGACCCAGTACTTC; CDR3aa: CASSPGLASETQYF
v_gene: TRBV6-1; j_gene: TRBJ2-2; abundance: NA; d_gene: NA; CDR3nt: TGTGCCAGCAGTGGTCCGGGGTACACCGGGGAGCTGTTTTTT; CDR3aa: CASSGPGYTGELFF
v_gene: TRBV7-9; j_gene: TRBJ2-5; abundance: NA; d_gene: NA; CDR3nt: TGTGCCAGCAGCTTTCAGCAGGGTCAAGAGACCCAGTACTTC; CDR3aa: CASSFQQGQETQYF
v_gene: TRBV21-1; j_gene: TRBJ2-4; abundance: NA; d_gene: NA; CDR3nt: TGTGCCAGCAGCCCCACGGACAGGAGCAAAAACATTCAGTACTTC; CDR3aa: CASSPTDRSKNIQYF
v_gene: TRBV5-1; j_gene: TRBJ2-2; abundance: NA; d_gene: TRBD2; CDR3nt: TGCGCCAGCGTCGGACTAGCGGGGTCGACCGGGGAGCTGTTTTTT; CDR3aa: CASVGLAGSTGELFF
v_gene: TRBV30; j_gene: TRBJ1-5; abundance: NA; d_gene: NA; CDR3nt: TGTGCCTGGAGTGTGGGGTTCGGCAATCAGCCCCAGCATTTT; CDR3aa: CAWSVGFGNQPQHF
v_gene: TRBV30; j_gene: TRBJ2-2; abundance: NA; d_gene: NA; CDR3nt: TGTGCCTGGACCCAGGGGAAGAACACCGGGGAGCTGTTTTTT; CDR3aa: CAWTQGKNTGELFF